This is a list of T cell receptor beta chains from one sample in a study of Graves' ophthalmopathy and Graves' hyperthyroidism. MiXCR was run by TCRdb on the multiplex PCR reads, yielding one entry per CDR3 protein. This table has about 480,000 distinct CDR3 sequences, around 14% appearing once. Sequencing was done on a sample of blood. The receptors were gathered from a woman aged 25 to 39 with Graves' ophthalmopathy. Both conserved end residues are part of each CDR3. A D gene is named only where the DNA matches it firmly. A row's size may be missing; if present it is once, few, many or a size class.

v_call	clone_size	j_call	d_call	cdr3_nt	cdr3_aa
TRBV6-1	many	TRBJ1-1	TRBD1	TGTGCCAGCGATCGGACAGGGGCGTTTTCCACTGAAGCTTTCTTT	CASDRTGAFSTEAFF
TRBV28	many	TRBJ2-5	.	TGTGCCAGCAGTCAGGGGAAAGAGACCCAGTACTTC	CASSQGKETQYF
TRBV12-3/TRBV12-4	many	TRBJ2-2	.	TGTGCCAGCACCGTGACAGGTCTGCCCGGGGAGCTGTTTTTT	CASTVTGLPGELFF
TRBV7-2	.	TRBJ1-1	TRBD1	TGTGCCAGCAGCGGACCGGACAGGGGGAACACTGAAGCTTTCTTT	CASSGPDRGNTEAFF
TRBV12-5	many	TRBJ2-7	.	TGTGCTAGTTGGGGGCCTGACAACTACGAGCAGTACTTC	CASWGPDNYEQYF
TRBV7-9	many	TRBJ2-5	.	TGTGCCAGCAGCCGCCGGGTAGGAGAGACCCAGTACTTC	CASSRRVGETQYF
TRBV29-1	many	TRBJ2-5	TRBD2	TGCAGCGTTACTTATACCGGGACTAGAGGAGAGACCCAGTACTTC	CSVTYTGTRGETQYF
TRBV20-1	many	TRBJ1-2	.	TGCAGTGTATATCAGAGGGACGCTAACTATGGCTACACCTTC	CSVYQRDANYGYTF
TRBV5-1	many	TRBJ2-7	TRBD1	TGCGCCAGCAGCTTAGGCCGGACAGGGCCCTACGAGCAGTACTTC	CASSLGRTGPYEQYF
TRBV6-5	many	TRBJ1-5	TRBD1	TGTGCCAGCAGTTTACAGGGGAACAGTCAGCCCCAGCATTTT	CASSLQGNSQPQHF
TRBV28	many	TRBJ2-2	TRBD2	TGTGCCAGCAGTGCTAGCGGGAGAAGGGTGGAGCTGTTTTTT	CASSASGRRVELFF
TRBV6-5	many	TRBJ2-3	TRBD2	TGTGCCAGCAGTTACCTAGCGGGTCCTAGCACAGATACGCAGTATTTT	CASSYLAGPSTDTQYF
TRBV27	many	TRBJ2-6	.	TGTGCCAGCAGCCGGGACCCCTCTGGGGCCAACGTCCTGACTTTC	CASSRDPSGANVLTF
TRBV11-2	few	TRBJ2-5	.	TGTGCCAGCAGCTTTAGCCTAGGGGAGACCCAGTACTTC	CASSFSLGETQYF
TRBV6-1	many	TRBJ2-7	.	TGTGCCAGCAGCTCCATCGACAGTACCCACGAGCAGTACTTC	CASSSIDSTHEQYF
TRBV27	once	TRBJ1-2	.	TGTGCCAGCAGTTATGGGAGGGTGCTTAACTATGGTTACACCTTC	CASSYGRVLNYGYTF
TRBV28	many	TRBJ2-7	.	TGTGCCAGCAGACTCTCGACAGTTTCTTCCTACGAGCAGTACTTC	CASRLSTVSSYEQYF
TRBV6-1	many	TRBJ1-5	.	TGTGCCAGCAGGGGGGGGGGTGGTCAGCCCCAGCATTTT	CASRGGGGQPQHF
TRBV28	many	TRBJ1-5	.	TGTGCCAGCAGTTTTGTCCAATTCTATCAGCCCCAGCATTTT	CASSFVQFYQPQHF
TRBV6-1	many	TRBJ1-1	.	TGTGCCAGCAGTGAGTGGGGGCTCAACACTGAAGCTTTCTTT	CASSEWGLNTEAFF
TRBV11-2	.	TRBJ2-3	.	TGTGCCAGCAGCCAGGGACTTCTAAACACAGATACGCAGTATTTT	CASSQGLLNTDTQYF
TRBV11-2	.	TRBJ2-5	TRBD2	TGTGCCAGCGCCTTAGGAAGGGTAGCGGGAGGGCCGGGGGAGACCCAGTACTTC	CASALGRVAGGPGETQYF
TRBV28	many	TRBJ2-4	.	TGTGCCAGCAGTTTGCCCGAGGACAGCGAAAACATTCAGTACTTC	CASSLPEDSENIQYF
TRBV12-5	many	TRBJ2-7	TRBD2	TGTGCTAGTGTTGGGGCCCGCCTAGCGGGAGCCCACGAGCAGTACTTC	CASVGARLAGAHEQYF
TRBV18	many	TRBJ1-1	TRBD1	TGTGCCAGCTCACCGGGGAGGGGGCGGCTGAACACTGAAGCTTTCTTT	CASSPGRGRLNTEAFF
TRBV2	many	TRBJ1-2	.	TGTGCCAGCAGTGAAGCTCCCAGGGCCCGGTATGGCTACACCTTC	CASSEAPRARYGYTF
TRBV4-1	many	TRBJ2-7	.	TGCGCCAGCAGCCAAGAACAGTTCGCACCCTACGAGCAGTACTTC	CASSQEQFAPYEQYF
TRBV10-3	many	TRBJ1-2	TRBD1	TGTGCCATCAGTGACAAGCGGACAGGGCCCTATGGCTACACCTTC	CAISDKRTGPYGYTF
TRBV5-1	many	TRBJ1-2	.	TGCGCCAGCAGCTTGGTACCCCGAGGGGCTGGCTACACCTTC	CASSLVPRGAGYTF
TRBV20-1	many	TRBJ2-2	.	TGCAGTGCTAGACCCACCCGCCTAGACACCGGGGAGCTGTTTTTT	CSARPTRLDTGELFF
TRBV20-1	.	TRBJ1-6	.	TGCAGTGCTAGAGATGTAGGTTCGGGGTCACCCCTCCACTTT	CSARDVGSGSPLHF
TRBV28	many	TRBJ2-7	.	TGTGCCAGCACTTCCGACGACGAGCAGTACTTC	CASTSDDEQYF
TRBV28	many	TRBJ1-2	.	TGTGCCAGCAGTTTCCGGCCGGGGTACGATGGCTACACCTTC	CASSFRPGYDGYTF
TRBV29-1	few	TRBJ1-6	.	TGCAGCGTGCCCCGAGGACGGCGGAACTCCTATAATTCACCCCTCCACTTT	CSVPRGRRNSYNSPLHF
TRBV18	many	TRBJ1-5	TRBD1	TGTGCCAGCTCCCAGGGGGCATCGAGCAATCAGCCCCAGCATTTT	CASSQGASSNQPQHF
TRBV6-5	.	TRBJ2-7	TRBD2	TGTGCCAGCAGTTTTGGACTAGCGGGGGGGTACGAGCAGTACTTC	CASSFGLAGGYEQYF
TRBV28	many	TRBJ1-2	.	TGTGCCAGCAGTAACCAGGGGAGGTACTATGGCTACACCTTC	CASSNQGRYYGYTF
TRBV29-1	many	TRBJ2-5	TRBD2	TGCAGCGTTGACGGCCCGCGGGGGGAGACCCAGTACTTC	CSVDGPRGETQYF
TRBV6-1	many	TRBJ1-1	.	TGTGCCAGCAGTGAAGTGGAGGGGAGAACTGAAGCTTTCTTT	CASSEVEGRTEAFF
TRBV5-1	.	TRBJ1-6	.	TGCGCCAGCAGCTTGCGTGCTGGGGGCAGGGATTCACCCCTCCACTTT	CASSLRAGGRDSPLHF
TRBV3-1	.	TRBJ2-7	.	TGTGCCAGCAGCCAAGATGTGGCTGAATCCTACGAGCAGTACTTC	CASSQDVAESYEQYF
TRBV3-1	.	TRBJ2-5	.	TGTGCCAGCAGCCAAGATTTGCGGGGCCATAAGGGGACCCAGTACTTC	CASSQDLRGHKGTQYF
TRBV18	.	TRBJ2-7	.	TGTGCCAGCTCACCAGGAACATTCGACCTGGGCGAGCAGGACTTC	CASSPGTFDLGEQDF
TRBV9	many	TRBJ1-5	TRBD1	TGTGCCAGCAGCGAGGGACAGGGGGCGAATCAGCCCCAGCATTTT	CASSEGQGANQPQHF
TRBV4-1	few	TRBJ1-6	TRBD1	TGCGCCAGCAGCCAAGGAACGGGACAGAGCTCCTATAATTCACCCCTCCACTTT	CASSQGTGQSSYNSPLHF
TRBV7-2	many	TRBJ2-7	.	TGTGCCAGCAGCATCTCAGGTTCGCTCTACGAGCAGTACTTC	CASSISGSLYEQYF
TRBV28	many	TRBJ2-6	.	TGTGCCAGCAGTTTGACGAGAAGCTCTGGGGCCAACGTCCTGACTTTC	CASSLTRSSGANVLTF
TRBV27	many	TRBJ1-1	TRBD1	TGTGCCAGCAGTCGAAGTAGGGACAGGGGGCACACTGAAGCTTTCTTT	CASSRSRDRGHTEAFF
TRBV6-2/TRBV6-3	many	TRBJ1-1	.	TGTGCCAGCAGTTACTCGTGGACCATGAACACTGAAGCTTTCTTT	CASSYSWTMNTEAFF
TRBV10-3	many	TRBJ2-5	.	TGTGCCATCAGTGAGCCCCTCCGCGTGGAGACCCAGTACTTC	CAISEPLRVETQYF
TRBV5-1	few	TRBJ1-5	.	TGCGCCAGCAGCTTGGATGTTGGGGGAGGGTCCCAGCATTTT	CASSLDVGGGSQHF
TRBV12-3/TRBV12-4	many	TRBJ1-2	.	TGTGCCAGCAGTTTAGGTTCCCGGGGAGGCGGCTACACCTTC	CASSLGSRGGGYTF
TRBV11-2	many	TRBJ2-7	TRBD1	TGTGCCACCGGGACAGGGGTGATCGAGCAGTACTTC	CATGTGVIEQYF
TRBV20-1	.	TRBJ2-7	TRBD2	TGCAGTGCTAGAGATTATGGCGGGAGATTTAACGAGCAGTACTTC	CSARDYGGRFNEQYF
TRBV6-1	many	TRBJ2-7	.	TGTGCCAGCAGTGAAGCTCTGCACAGCTCCTACGAGCAGTACTTC	CASSEALHSSYEQYF
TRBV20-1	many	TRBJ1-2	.	TGCAGTGCTAGAGATGGCGGGGGGTATGGCTACACCTTC	CSARDGGGYGYTF
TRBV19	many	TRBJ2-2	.	TGTGCCAGTAGTAGTCGGACAGACACCGGGGAGCTGTTTTTT	CASSSRTDTGELFF
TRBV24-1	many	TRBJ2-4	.	TGTGCCACCTCTTCTGGGTCCAAAAACATTCAGTACTTC	CATSSGSKNIQYF
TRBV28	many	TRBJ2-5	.	TGTGCCAGCAGTAGGAGGGGGCAAGGAGAGACCCAGTACTTC	CASSRRGQGETQYF
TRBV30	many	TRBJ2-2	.	TGTGCCTGGAGGTTCGCCCGGGACGCCCTGAACACCGGGGAGCTGTTTTTT	CAWRFARDALNTGELFF